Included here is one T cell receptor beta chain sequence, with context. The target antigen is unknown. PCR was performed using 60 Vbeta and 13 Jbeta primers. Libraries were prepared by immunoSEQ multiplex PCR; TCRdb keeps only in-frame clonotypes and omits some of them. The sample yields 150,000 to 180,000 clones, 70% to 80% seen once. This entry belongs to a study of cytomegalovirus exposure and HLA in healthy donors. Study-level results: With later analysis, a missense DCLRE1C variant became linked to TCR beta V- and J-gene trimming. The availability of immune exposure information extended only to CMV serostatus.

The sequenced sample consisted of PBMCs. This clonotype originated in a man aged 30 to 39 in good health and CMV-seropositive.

CDR3 in DNA: TGTGCCAGCAGCGTAGGTGCGCCCTCCTATAATTCACCCCTCCACTTT. Protein: CASSVGAPSYNSPLHF. The V gene is TRBV9, the J gene TRBJ1-6, with D unclear. Trimming cost V 0 bases and J 0 bases, with 7 bases left between them. CDR1 is SGDLS and CDR2 is YYNGEE in the germline V gene. This CDR3 is built from 16 residues.